These 26 T cell receptor beta chains were all obtained from the same sample, sequenced in a study of cytotoxic CD8 clonotypes in ibrutinib-treated CLL. The protocol was immunoSEQ multiplex PCR, while the TCRdb copy is restricted to in-frame clones and leaves out a portion. The sample gives about 140,000 clones, more than 75% of which show up once; 6% to 9.5% is in the top ten. The sample in question was PBMCs, obtained after 36 months of ibrutinib treatment. Receptor source: a human donor with chronic lymphocytic leukemia.

This rearrangement joins TRBV7-3 to TRBJ2-5, with 7 nucleotides matching TRBD1. The germline V gene has CDR1 SGHTA and CDR2 FQGTGA. The CDR3 runs 16 residues. Trimming at V came to 2 bases and at J to 1 base, leaving 7 bases not matched to a gene. The DNA for the CDR3 is TGTGCCAGCAGCTTAGGCGACGGGACAGCCCAAGAGACCCAGTACTTC. Its translation: CASSLGDGTAQETQYF. Full variable domain (rest looked up from reference TRBV7-3 and TRBJ2-5): GAGVSQTPSNKVTEKGKYVELRCDPISGHTALYWYRQSLGQGPEFLIYFQGTGAADDSGLPNDRFFAVRPEGSVSTLKIQRTERGDSAVYLCASSLGDGTAQETQYFGPGTRLLVL.

The CDR3 DNA follows: TGTGCCAGCAGTGAAGCGTCTATAGGGTCCACAGGAAACACCATATATTTT. Protein: CASSEASIGSTGNTIYF. V is TRBV6-1 and J is TRBJ1-3; D uncertain. The CDR3 length is 17 residues. Trimming cost V 0 bases and J 4 bases, with 16 bases left between them. Germline V lookup: CDR1 MNHNS, CDR2 SASEGT.

As DNA, the CDR3 is TGTGCCAGCAGGGGACAGGACAAGGGGGAGCTGTTTTTT. This sequence encodes CASRGQDKGELFF. The chain recombines TRBV2 with TRBJ2-2, with 8 bases fitting TRBD1. The V gene's germline CDR1 is SNHLY and CDR2 FYNNEI. CDR3 size: 13 residues. The V gene end was trimmed by 6 bases and the J gene end by 8 bases; junction bases not matched to a gene: 5.

This chain joins TRBV6-5 and TRBJ1-2; TRBD1 might be the D (6 bases). Trimming cost V 2 bases and J 2 bases, with 9 bases left between them. Germline CDR1 MNHEY, CDR2 SVGAGI. CDR3 length: 14 residues. The DNA of the CDR3 is TGTGCCAGCAGTTACGGAGGGGGAAACTATGGCTACACCTTC. Its translation: CASSYGGGNYGYTF.

The gene calls are TRBV7-9 and TRBJ1-2; D is unresolved. The germline V and J ends were trimmed by 3 bases and 1 base, with 21 bases remaining between them. CDR3 size: 18 residues. Germline assignment: CDR1 SEHNR and CDR2 FQNEAQ (reference sequence). Written as DNA, the CDR3 is TGTGCCAGCAGCTTTTATTTCACAGACGTTTTAGGTAACTATGGCTACACCTTC. This sequence encodes CASSFYFTDVLGNYGYTF.

The chain recombines TRBV9 with TRBJ2-1; D is unclear. The germline CDR1 and CDR2 sequences are SGDLS and YYNGEE. Trimming stripped 3 bases from V and 1 base from J, with 5 bases between. The CDR3 spans 13 residues. CDR3 coding DNA: TGTGCCAGCAGCGCAAAGTCCTACAATGAGCAGTTCTTC. Protein product: CASSAKSYNEQFF.

This chain uses TRBV25-1 with TRBJ1-2; D gene ambiguous. The CDR3 runs 13 residues. V was clipped by 3 bases and J by 3 bases, with 8 bases between them. Germline V CDR1 and CDR2: MGHDK, SYGVNS. The CDR3 DNA reads TGTGCCAGCAGTGAGAAAGGGTACTATGGCTACACCTTC. Its protein product is CASSEKGYYGYTF.

The chain couples TRBV19 to TRBJ1-3; unclear D gene. With 0 bases removed from V and 4 bases from J, the gap between germline ends came to 4 bases. Per the germline V gene, CDR1 is LNHDA and CDR2 is SQIVND (reference sequence). There are 13 residues in the CDR3. The CDR3 sequence is CASSIEPGNTIYF. The DNA of the CDR3 is TGTGCCAGTAGTATAGAACCCGGAAACACCATATATTTT.

The chain is built from TRBV12-5 and TRBJ1-5; 7 nucleotides match TRBD1. The germline gives CDR1 LGHNT, CDR2 FRNRAP. The CDR3 consists of 15 residues. V lost 7 bases and J lost 2; bases outside the gene matches: 8. The CDR3 DNA reads as TGTGCTAGTGCCCTAGGGGGCCGTGGCAATCAGCCCCAGCATTTT. Its protein is CASALGGRGNQPQHF.

This clone was recorded only once. The V call is TRBV4-1, the J call TRBJ1-5; possible D gene TRBD1, 5 bases. This CDR3 contains 17 residues. V gave up 1 base and J gave up 3 bases, with 16 bases separating them. Germline V lookup: CDR1 MGHRA, CDR2 YSYEKL. The CDR3, as DNA: TGCGCCAGCAGCCAAGTAGGCAGGGCACAGGACAATCAGCCCCAGCATTTT. Translating gives CASSQVGRAQDNQPQHF.

The J gene is TRBJ1-1, the V gene TRBV4-1; D uncertain. CDR3 length: 15 amino acids. Germline V gene sequence: CDR1 MGHRA, CDR2 YSYEKL. V was pared by 0 bases and J by 1 base, with 9 bases between. The CDR3 DNA reads as TGCGCCAGCAGCCAAGATGTGCGCGCGAACACTGAAGCTTTCTTT. Translating gives CASSQDVRANTEAFF.

This chain joins TRBV9 and TRBJ2-1, with D perhaps TRBD1 (6 bases). CDR1 and CDR2 from the germline V gene are SGDLS and YYNGEE. V lost 0 bases and J lost 3, with 10 bases in between. The length of the CDR3 is 15 residues. CDR3: CASSVDEGVYNEQFF. The CDR3 DNA reads TGTGCCAGCAGCGTAGATGAGGGGGTCTACAATGAGCAGTTCTTC. The variable domain in full, with the rest retrieved from reference TRBV9 and TRBJ2-1, is DSGVTQTPKHLITATGQRVTLRCSPRSGDLSVYWYQQSLDQGLQFLIQYYNGEERAKGNILERFSAQQFPDLHSELNLSSLELGDSALYFCASSVDEGVYNEQFFGPGTRLTVL.

The chain has TRBV7-2 and TRBJ2-1; perhaps D is TRBD1 or TRBD2 (5 bases each). This CDR3 contains 15 residues. The germline V gene has CDR1 SGHTA and CDR2 FQGNSA. V lost 6 bases, J lost 4 bases, and 16 bases lay in between. The CDR3 here is CASSMTRGSYNEQFF. The CDR3 nucleotides are TGTGCCAGCAGTATGACCCGGGGCTCATACAATGAGCAGTTCTTC.

The chain uses TRBV7-9 and TRBJ2-5; D might be TRBD1 or TRBD2, each matching 7 bases. TRBJ2-7 explains the end of the DNA better; the J call may be wrong. This CDR3 has 14 residues. Germline values: CDR1 SEHNR, CDR2 FQNEAQ (reference sequence). The CDR3 DNA follows: TGTGCCAGCAGCGGGGAGGGGGCTGTCTACGAGCAGTACTTC. Amino acids: CASSGEGAVYEQYF.

The J gene is TRBJ2-3, the V gene TRBV28; the D is unclear. Trimming took off 3 bases at V and 2 bases at J, with 3 bases between the two ends. CDR3 size: 12 residues. Per germline, CDR1 MDHEN and CDR2 SYDVKM. CDR3 amino acids: CASSLNTDTQYF. In DNA, the CDR3 is TGTGCCAGCAGTTTGAACACAGATACGCAGTATTTT.

The CDR3 protein is CASSPEGNTEAFF. CDR3 sequence (DNA): TGTGCCAGCAGCCCAGAGGGGAACACTGAAGCTTTCTTT. The chain couples TRBV7-3 to TRBJ1-1; D remains ambiguous. V lost 5 bases, J lost 1 base, and 8 bases lay in between. This CDR3 has 13 amino acids. Germline CDR1 reads SGHTA; CDR2 reads FQGTGA.

The chain joins TRBV6-1 to TRBJ1-2; D unresolved. Trimming stripped 5 bases from V and 2 bases from J, with 15 bases between. Germline V gene data show CDR1 as MNHNS and CDR2 as SASEGT. The CDR3 has 15 amino acids. In DNA form, the CDR3 reads TGTGCCAGCAGTCCCGAAGGGCAGAGAAACTATGGCTACACCTTC. This gives the protein CASSPEGQRNYGYTF.

The chain employs TRBV5-1 and TRBJ1-3; D is ambiguous. The germline CDR1 and CDR2 sequences are SGHRS and YFSETQ. V gave up 1 base and J gave up 2 bases, with 10 bases separating them. The length of the CDR3 is 15 residues. The CDR3 reads CASSLRYGAGNTIYF. The CDR3 region has the DNA TGCGCCAGCAGCTTGAGGTACGGGGCTGGAAACACCATATATTTT.

This chain uses TRBV5-1 with TRBJ1-2, with D unresolved. Trimming shortened V by 5 bases and J by 1 base, and 15 bases separated the two germline ends. The CDR3 is made up of 15 amino acids. The germline V gene encodes CDR1 SGHRS and CDR2 YFSETQ. The CDR3 loop reads CASREVTSINYGYTF. CDR3 nucleotides: TGCGCCAGCAGGGAGGTTACCAGCATTAACTATGGCTACACCTTC.

The chain combines TRBV6-4 with TRBJ1-1; 8 nucleotides line up with TRBD1. The V segment lost 2 bases and the J segment 5 bases; nucleotides outside the gene matches: 13. CDR1 MRHNA and CDR2 SNTAGT come from the germline V gene. This CDR3 is built from 17 residues. In DNA, the CDR3 is TGTGCCAGCAGTGACACTCTTCGGACAGGGACGAGAACTGAAGCTTTCTTT. This encodes CASSDTLRTGTRTEAFF.

This clone showed up just once. The chain recombines TRBV9 with TRBJ1-1; 7 bases agree with TRBD1. V lost 1 base and J lost 2; bases outside the gene matches: 11. This CDR3 contains 17 residues. The germline CDR1 and CDR2 sequences are SGDLS and YYNGEE. CDR3 sequence reads: CASSVLPVDRTNTEAFF. The CDR3 nucleotides are TGTGCCAGCAGCGTACTCCCAGTGGACAGGACCAACACTGAAGCTTTCTTT.

This chain joins TRBV6-5 and TRBJ1-1; weak D call: TRBD1 (6 bases). Germline V gene data show CDR1 as MNHEY and CDR2 as SVGAGI. The CDR3 sequence is 15 residues long. Trimming took 6 bases from V and 5 from J, leaving 19 bases between them. This chain's CDR3 is CASSPTPGGLTEAFF. CDR3 coding DNA: TGTGCCAGCAGCCCCACCCCCGGGGGGCTAACTGAAGCTTTCTTT.

The chain carries TRBV27 and TRBJ1-1; TRBD1 agrees at 11 bases. The CDR3 sequence is 14 residues long. J was trimmed by 5 bases and V by 4 bases; bases with no gene match: 3. The germline V gene encodes CDR1 MNHEY and CDR2 SMNVEV (reference sequence). Here the CDR3 reads CASSWTGGDTEAFF. The CDR3 DNA is TGTGCCAGCAGTTGGACAGGGGGCGATACTGAAGCTTTCTTT.

This clone was observed a single time. The chain uses TRBV5-1 and TRBJ1-2; 11 bases are a match to TRBD1. Germline CDR1 SGHRS, CDR2 YFSETQ. The ends lost 4 bases at V and 7 bases at J; junction bases unmatched: 6. The CDR3 loop spans 14 amino acids. The CDR3 DNA sequence: TGCGCCAGCAGCACGGGACAGGGGGTAGGTGGCTACACCTTC. As protein: CASSTGQGVGGYTF.

The gene calls are TRBV28 and TRBJ1-2; TRBD1 agrees at 7 bases. Per the germline V gene, CDR1 is MDHEN and CDR2 is SYDVKM. CDR3 length: 16 amino acids. The V gene end was trimmed by 5 bases and the J gene end by 6 bases; junction bases not matched to a gene: 15. This CDR3 is CASSPFPRQGRDGYTF. The DNA of the CDR3 is TGTGCCAGCAGTCCTTTTCCCCGACAGGGAAGGGATGGCTACACCTTC.

This chain connects TRBV5-1 to TRBJ2-7, with D hard to call. With 0 bases removed from V and 2 bases from J, the gap between germline ends came to 6 bases. This CDR3 is built from 13 residues. The germline gives CDR1 SGHRS, CDR2 YFSETQ. The CDR3 loop is CASSLGRPYEQYF. The CDR3 coding sequence is TGCGCCAGCAGCTTGGGCAGACCCTACGAGCAGTACTTC.